This TCR beta chain was recorded in a study of cytomegalovirus exposure and HLA in healthy donors. The V and J ends lost 5 bases and 5 bases, in that order; junction bases with no gene match: 6. Germline CDR1 LNHDA, CDR2 SQIVND (reference sequence). This CDR3 has 15 amino acids. Both 60 Vbeta primers and 13 Jbeta primers went into the PCR. This table comes from immunoSEQ multiplex PCR, and its TCRdb copy is limited to in-frame clones, with some not included. The sample consists of 100,000 to 130,000 clones, less than 85% of them appearing once. The sequence came from a woman between 40 and 55 years old in good health and CMV-seropositive. The V and J genes are TRBV19 and TRBJ1-4; 9 bases match TRBD1. Source material: PBMCs. This chain's CDR3 is CASSFGTGRNEKLFF. The CDR3 DNA sequence: TGTGCCAGTAGTTTCGGGACAGGGAGGAATGAAAAACTGTTTTTT.